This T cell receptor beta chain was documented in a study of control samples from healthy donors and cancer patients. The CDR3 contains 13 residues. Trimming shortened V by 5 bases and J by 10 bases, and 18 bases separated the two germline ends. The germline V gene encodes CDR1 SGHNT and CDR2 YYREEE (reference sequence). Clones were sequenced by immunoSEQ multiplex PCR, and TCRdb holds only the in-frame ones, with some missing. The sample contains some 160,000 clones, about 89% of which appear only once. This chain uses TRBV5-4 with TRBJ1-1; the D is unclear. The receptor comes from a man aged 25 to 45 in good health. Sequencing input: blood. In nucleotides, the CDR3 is TGTGCCAGCAGACAAGAGAGTAGTTCGCCAGCTTTCTTT. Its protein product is CASRQESSSPAFF.